A single T cell receptor (beta chain) is shown here with its context. Its cognate antigen has yet to be identified. There are no base qualities to consult, and no much larger clone falls within one base. TCRdb lists the instrument as Illumina HiSeq 1500. TCRdb passed the public sequencing reads through fastp at Q25 and MiXCR, retaining productive beta sequences. Rows merge per CDR3 protein into single entries with the most common DNA and genes. The sample table shows about 890,000 distinct CDR3 sequences, and roughly 30% are seen once. The top ten hold about 14% of the sample. The sample's treatment or condition, from its label and the paper: in vitro stimulation with specific CMV peptide epitopes to enrich CMV-specific T cells. V is shortened by 5 bases, J by 3 bases, and the region joining them spans 7 bases. CDR1 and CDR2, looked up from the germline V gene, are MDHEN and SYDVKM. From the cysteine up to the phenylalanine, the CDR3 has a length of 12 residues. The kept DNA is CDR3 alone, 36 bases in frame from the first base.

The data originate from a study of T cell repertoires in cytomegalovirus infection (dated by TCRdb to between 2018 and 2021). Regarding the research as a whole: Peptide stimulations targeted recently identified HLA-C-restricted CMV epitopes, whose presentation resists viral immunomodulation, together with well-studied HLA-B-restricted epitopes. Because public TCR beta signatures pointed to carriage of CMV infection together with the matching HLA type, the HLA type of each donor mattered for the analysis. Overall study results and their limits: In the ex vivo response, HLA-C-restricted CMV-specific TCR beta clonotypes were dominant, and in two of eight donors the single most frequent clonotype came from this HLA-C-restricted group. Cumulative frequency of public TCR beta family members discriminated carriers of CMV infection plus the relevant HLA type in this cohort and an independent roughly 330-donor cohort.

This receptor was obtained from a human donor in good health (CMV status not recorded). Some clones in this sample may be carry-over from other donors' samples. The material was cultured CD8+ T cells from PBMCs, obtained from culture after CMV antigen stimulation. The rearranged chain carries TRBV28 and TRBJ1-1, with the D gene not clear enough to name. The bases are TGTGCCAGCAGTCCGGAGTACACTGAAGCTTTCTTT. Translated, this is CASSPEYTEAFF.